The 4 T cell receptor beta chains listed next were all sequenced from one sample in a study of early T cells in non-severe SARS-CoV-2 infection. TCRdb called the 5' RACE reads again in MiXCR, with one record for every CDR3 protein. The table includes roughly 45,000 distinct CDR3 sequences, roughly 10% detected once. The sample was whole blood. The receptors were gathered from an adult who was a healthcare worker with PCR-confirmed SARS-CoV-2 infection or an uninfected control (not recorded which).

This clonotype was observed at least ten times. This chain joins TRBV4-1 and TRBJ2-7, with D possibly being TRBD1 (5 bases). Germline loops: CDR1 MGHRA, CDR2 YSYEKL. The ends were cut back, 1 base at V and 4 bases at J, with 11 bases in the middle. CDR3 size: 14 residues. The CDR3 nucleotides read TGCGCCAGCAGCCAAGCCCAGGGAAGATACGAGCAGTACTTC. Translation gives CASSQAQGRYEQYF.

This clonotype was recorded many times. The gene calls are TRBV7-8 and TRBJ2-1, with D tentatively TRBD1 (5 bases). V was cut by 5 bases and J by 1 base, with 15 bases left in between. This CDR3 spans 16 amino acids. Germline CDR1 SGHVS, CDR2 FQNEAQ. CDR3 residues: CASSPVRGWSYNEQFF. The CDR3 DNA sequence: TGTGCCAGCAGCCCCGTTAGGGGATGGTCCTACAATGAGCAGTTCTTC.

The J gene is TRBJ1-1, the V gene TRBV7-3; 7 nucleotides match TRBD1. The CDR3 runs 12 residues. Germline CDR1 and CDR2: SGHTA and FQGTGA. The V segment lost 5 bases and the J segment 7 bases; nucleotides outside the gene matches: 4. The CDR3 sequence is CASSPRQGEAFF. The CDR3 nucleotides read TGTGCCAGCAGCCCTCGACAGGGTGAAGCTTTCTTT. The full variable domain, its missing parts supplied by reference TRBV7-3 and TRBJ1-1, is GAGVSQTPSNKVTEKGKYVELRCDPISGHTALYWYRQSLGQGPEFLIYFQGTGAADDSGLPNDRFFAVRPEGSVSTLKIQRTERGDSAVYLCASSPRQGEAFFGQGTRLTVV.

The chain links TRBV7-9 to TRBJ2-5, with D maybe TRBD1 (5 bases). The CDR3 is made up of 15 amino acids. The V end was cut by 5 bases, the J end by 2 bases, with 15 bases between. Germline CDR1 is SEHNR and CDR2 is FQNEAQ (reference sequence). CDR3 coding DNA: TGTGCCAGCAGCACTCAACAGGTTACACAAGAGACCCAGTACTTC. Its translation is CASSTQQVTQETQYF.